This TCR beta chain was profiled in a study of blood T cell repertoires in COVID-19. This table comes from immunoSEQ multiplex PCR, and its TCRdb copy is limited to in-frame clones, with some not included. This table holds over 150,000 clones, around 85% found once. The germline gives CDR1 LGHDT, CDR2 YNNKEL (reference sequence). The CDR3 runs 15 residues. The V segment lost 4 bases and the J segment 9 bases; nucleotides outside the gene matches: 8. V gene TRBV3-1 (or the pseudogene TRBV3-2) combines with J gene TRBJ2-4; 11 positions agree with TRBD2. Sequences were obtained from peripheral blood. This sequence originates from a man aged 60 to 75 with COVID-19, enrolled during active disease. DNA of the CDR3: TGTGCCAGCAGCCCACTAGCGGGGGAAAAAGGCATTCAGTACTTC. Encoded protein: CASSPLAGEKGIQYF.